This TCR beta chain was sequenced during a study of blood T cell repertoires in COVID-19. In the study overall: Nucleic acid was either cDNA or gDNA, and it came from T cells, B-cell-depleted T cells, or PBMCs.

Per the original methods: Amplification from reference gene primers served as the basis for estimated nucleated cell counts. Here immunoSEQ multiplex PCR was the method, and the copy in TCRdb shows in-frame clones only, minus some. The V and J calls and clone size are taken from that table; D and trimming were inferred from the DNA. The data hold hundreds of thousands of clones, with more than 75% observed a single time. From germline, CDR1 is SGHTA and CDR2 FQGNSA. V lost 2 bases to trimming and J lost 5 bases, with 13 bases between them. This CDR3 has 14 amino acids. Sequences were obtained from peripheral blood. The receptor was isolated from a woman younger than 45 who had recovered from COVID-19. The chain links TRBV7-2 to TRBJ2-7, with D tentatively TRBD2 (6 bases). The CDR3 is CASSLNRDLHEQYF. The CDR3 DNA reads as TGTGCCAGCAGCTTAAATAGGGACTTGCACGAGCAGTACTTC.